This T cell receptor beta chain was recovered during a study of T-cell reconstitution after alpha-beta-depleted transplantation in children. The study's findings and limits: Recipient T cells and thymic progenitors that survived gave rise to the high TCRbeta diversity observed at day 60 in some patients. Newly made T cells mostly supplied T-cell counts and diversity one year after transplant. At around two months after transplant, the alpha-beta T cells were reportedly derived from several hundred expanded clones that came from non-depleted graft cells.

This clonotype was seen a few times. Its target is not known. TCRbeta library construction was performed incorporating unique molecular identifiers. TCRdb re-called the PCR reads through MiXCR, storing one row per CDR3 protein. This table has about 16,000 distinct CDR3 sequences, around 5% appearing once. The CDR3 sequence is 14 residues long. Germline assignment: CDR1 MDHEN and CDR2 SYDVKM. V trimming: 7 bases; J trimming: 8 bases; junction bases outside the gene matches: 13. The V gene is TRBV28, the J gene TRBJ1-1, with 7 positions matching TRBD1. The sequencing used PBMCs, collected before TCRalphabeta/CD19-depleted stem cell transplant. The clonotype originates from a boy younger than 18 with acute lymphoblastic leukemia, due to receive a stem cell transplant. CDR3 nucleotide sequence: TGTGCCAGCACCAAAACTACAAGGGGGCTGGAAGCTTTCTTT. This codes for CASTKTTRGLEAFF.